This T cell receptor beta chain comes out of a study of blood T cell repertoires in COVID-19. As for the study in general: PBMCs, B-cell-depleted T cells, or T cells were the source of the cDNA or gDNA that made up the material.

Authors' methods: Estimates of nucleated cell counts were drawn from the amplification of reference gene primers. Sequenced by immunoSEQ multiplex PCR; TCRdb stores in-frame clones only, minus some. For V, J and clone size, that table is used; D and trimming come from the DNA. The sample holds 100,000 or so clones, 80% to 90% seen once. The source material was PBMCs or T cells enriched from blood (not recorded which). The TCR originated in a woman aged 45-59 years who had recovered from COVID-19.

The CDR3 DNA sequence: TGTGCCAGCAGCGTATCCGGGGAACCGGATACGCAGTATTTT. Translated, it gives CASSVSGEPDTQYF. V is TRBV9 and J is TRBJ2-3, with a possible D match to TRBD2 (5 bases). The V gene lost 1 base and the J gene lost 6 bases, with 12 bases spanning the gap. This CDR3 has 14 amino acids. From germline, CDR1 is SGDLS and CDR2 YYNGEE.